Following are 20 T cell receptor beta chains from one sample sequenced in a study of blood T cell repertoires in COVID-19. Sequencing used immunoSEQ multiplex PCR; TCRdb keeps in-frame clones, though not all of them. The table shows approximately 260,000 clones, with 70% to 85% occurring only once. Specimen: peripheral blood. The source is an elderly woman with active or convalescent COVID-19.

The chain has TRBV6-4 and TRBJ2-7; TRBD2 matches at 9 bases. CDR1 is MRHNA, CDR2 SNTAGT, per germline. CDR3 size: 14 residues. V shed 3 bases and J 5 bases; nucleotides not matched to a gene: 5. The CDR3 protein is CASSEGLASDEQYF. The DNA of the CDR3 is TGTGCCAGCAGTGAGGGACTAGCATCTGACGAGCAGTACTTC.

The chain links TRBV6-5 to TRBJ2-5; possibly TRBD1 for D (5 bases). V shed 5 bases and J shed 5 bases, with 12 bases lying between them. There are 13 residues in the CDR3. CDR1 is MNHEY and CDR2 is SVGAGI in the germline V gene. CDR3 loop: CASSPGAPETQYF. The CDR3 DNA follows: TGTGCCAGCAGTCCTGGGGCCCCGGAGACCCAGTACTTC.

CDR3 in DNA: TGTGCCAGCCGCCGTGGCGGAGGGGTCACCGGGGAGCTGTTTTTT. Residues: CASRRGGGVTGELFF. V is TRBV5-4 and J is TRBJ2-2; perhaps TRBD2 as D (6 bases). V gave up 7 bases and J gave up 4 bases, with 17 bases separating them. Germline CDR1 reads SGHNT; CDR2 reads YYREEE (reference sequence). This CDR3 region has 15 residues.

The chain carries TRBV28 and TRBJ1-1, with 9 bases that match TRBD1. The V gene's germline CDR1 is MDHEN and CDR2 SYDVKM. The CDR3 covers 12 residues. V shed 3 bases, J shed 14 bases, and the junction held 7 bases outside the gene matches. The CDR3 spells CASSLGQGRFFF. CDR3 DNA sequence: TGTGCCAGCAGTTTGGGACAGGGCCGGTTCTTCTTT.

The CDR3 region has the DNA TGTGCCAGCTGCAGGGTCTCAAACACTGAAGCTTTCTTT. It codes for CASCRVSNTEAFF. The chain is built from TRBV6-5 and TRBJ1-1; tentatively, D is TRBD1 (5 bases). Per germline, CDR1 MNHEY and CDR2 SVGAGI. CDR3 length: 13 amino acids. Trimming removed 8 bases at V and 2 bases at J, with 12 bases between.

A single count supports this clone. The rearrangement uses TRBV6-1 and TRBJ2-3; 8 bases line up with TRBD2. CDR3 length equals 18 residues. V shed 2 bases, J shed 4 bases, and the junction held 14 bases outside the gene matches. CDR1 and CDR2 from the germline V gene are MNHNS and SASEGT. This chain's CDR3 is CASSEFIGRAGGADTQYF. CDR3 nucleotide sequence: TGTGCCAGCAGTGAATTTATCGGGAGGGCCGGAGGCGCAGATACGCAGTATTTT.

V gene TRBV5-1 combines with J gene TRBJ1-2; D is undetermined. Germline V gene data show CDR1 as SGHRS and CDR2 as YFSETQ. The CDR3 is 15 residues long. Trimming shortened V by 6 bases and J by 0 bases, and 15 bases separated the two germline ends. The CDR3 region has the DNA TGCGCCAGCACACCCTCTTGGCAAGCTAACTATGGCTACACCTTC. Its protein is CASTPSWQANYGYTF.

The chain is built from TRBV27 and TRBJ1-2, with TRBD1 identical over 7 bases. Germline assignment: CDR1 MNHEY and CDR2 SMNVEV (reference sequence). The CDR3 contains 13 residues. The trim removed 3 bases at V and 5 bases at J, leaving 3 bases unmatched. The DNA of the CDR3 is TGTGCCAGCAGTTTTGGGACAGAGTATGGCTACACCTTC. It yields the protein CASSFGTEYGYTF.

V and J are TRBV9 and TRBJ1-1; 8 nucleotides agree with TRBD1. CDR3 length: 15 residues. Germline values: CDR1 SGDLS, CDR2 YYNGEE. V shed 3 bases and J 4 bases; nucleotides not matched to a gene: 8. The CDR3 DNA reads TGTGCCAGCAGCGAGGGGACAGGACGGGGCACTGAAGCTTTCTTT. Its protein is CASSEGTGRGTEAFF.

This rearrangement joins TRBV27 to TRBJ1-1; TRBD1 aligns across 7 bases. With 6 bases clipped from V and 3 bases from J, the junction kept 10 bases outside the gene matches. Germline lookup yields CDR1 MNHEY and CDR2 SMNVEV (reference sequence). The CDR3 has 15 residues. This CDR3 is CASRGVGGQDTEAFF. The DNA of the CDR3 is TGTGCCAGCAGAGGCGTAGGGGGCCAGGACACTGAAGCTTTCTTT.

The genes are TRBV18 and TRBJ2-2, with TRBD1 as a possible D gene (5 bases). Germline V lookup: CDR1 KGHSH, CDR2 LQKENI. V lost 4 bases, J lost 2 bases, and 11 bases lay in between. The length of the CDR3 is 15 residues. CDR3 sequence: CASSRDSVNTGELFF. In DNA, the CDR3 is TGTGCCAGCTCACGTGACAGCGTTAACACCGGGGAGCTGTTTTTT.

The V and J genes are TRBV12-3 or TRBV12-4 and TRBJ1-1, with 7 bases fitting TRBD1. V gave up 4 bases and J gave up 3 bases; unmatched junction bases: 2. The CDR3 has 13 amino acids. The CDR3 DNA reads as TGTGCCAGCAGTTGGGGGACAGACACTGAAGCTTTCTTT. Its protein product is CASSWGTDTEAFF.

The J gene is TRBJ2-7, the V gene TRBV6-5; D possibly corresponds to TRBD2 (5 bases). The V end lost 7 bases, the J end lost 2 bases, and 18 bases lay between the germline ends. Germline V gives CDR1 MNHEY, CDR2 SVGAGI. This CDR3 spans 15 amino acids. The CDR3 loop is CASKYTRDETYEQYF. The CDR3 DNA sequence: TGTGCCAGCAAGTACACGAGGGATGAAACCTACGAGCAGTACTTC.

This chain connects TRBV6-5 to TRBJ2-7; a possible D gene is TRBD1 (5 bases). The CDR3 has 12 amino acids. CDR1 and CDR2 from the germline V gene are MNHEY and SVGAGI. Trimming cost V 4 bases and J 3 bases, with 7 bases left between them. CDR3 nucleotide sequence: TGTGCCAGCAGTTCAGGGAACTACGAGCAGTACTTC. This gives the protein CASSSGNYEQYF.

This clone was observed a handful of times. The chain links TRBV28 to TRBJ1-2; D ambiguous. V was pared by 1 base and J by 4 bases, with 16 bases between. The CDR3 covers 16 residues. CDR1 and CDR2 (germline): MDHEN, SYDVKM. The CDR3 sequence: CASSLSQRVLGYGYTF. The DNA for the CDR3 is TGTGCCAGCAGTTTATCACAGAGGGTACTAGGCTATGGCTACACCTTC.

This clone was seen once. The genes are TRBV2 and TRBJ1-4, with 8 bases fitting TRBD1. The germline V gene has CDR1 SNHLY and CDR2 FYNNEI. This CDR3 contains 15 residues. The V segment lost 6 bases and the J segment 2 bases; nucleotides outside the gene matches: 5. In nucleotides, the CDR3 is TGTGCCAGCAGGAAGACAGGGGTCACTAATGAAAAACTGTTTTTT. Translated, it gives CASRKTGVTNEKLFF.

This chain uses TRBV5-8 with TRBJ1-4, with a weak D call TRBD1 (5 bases). Trimming pared 0 bases from V and 8 bases from J, leaving 8 bases between. CDR3 length equals 13 residues. Per germline, CDR1 SGHTS and CDR2 YDEGEE. DNA of the CDR3: TGTGCCAGCAGCTTGGGACAGACCGAAAAACTGTTTTTT. Translated: CASSLGQTEKLFF.

The chain has TRBV6-4 and TRBJ2-1; 9 bases match TRBD1. Trimming took 7 bases from V and 0 from J; bases not matched to a gene: 13. Per the germline V gene, CDR1 is MRHNA and CDR2 is SNTAGT. The CDR3 totals 18 residues. The CDR3 DNA sequence: TGTGCCAGCACCAAGGGACAGGGCCCGCCAAGCTCCTACAATGAGCAGTTCTTC. It yields the protein CASTKGQGPPSSYNEQFF.

The chain couples TRBV10-3 to TRBJ2-1; D might be TRBD1 (6 bases). Per germline, CDR1 ENHRY and CDR2 SYGVKD. This CDR3 region has 15 residues. V was pared by 5 bases and J by 4 bases, with 15 bases between. The CDR3 bases are TGTGCCATCAGTCTCCGGGACACACTATACAATGAGCAGTTCTTC. Protein sequence: CAISLRDTLYNEQFF.

The chain links TRBV28 to TRBJ2-1, with TRBD2 matching 7 bases. CDR3 length equals 15 residues. From germline, CDR1 is MDHEN and CDR2 SYDVKM. J gave up 1 base and V 6 bases, and 6 bases lay outside the gene matches. CDR3 nucleotides: TGTGCCAGCAGGTCGGGGGGTCTATCCTACAATGAGCAGTTCTTC. As protein: CASRSGGLSYNEQFF.